The 10 T cell receptor beta chains presented below share a single source sample, sequenced in a study of OX40 agonist ivuxolimab in advanced cancers. TCRdb's copy holds only in-frame clones and misses some; the assay was immunoSEQ multiplex PCR. The sample lists over 25,000 clones, around four fifths seen once, with about a fifth in the top ten. The sequencing used CD4+ or CD8+ T cells sorted from blood, collected in a trial of the OX40 agonist ivuxolimab. These receptors were obtained from an adult with an advanced solid tumor such as melanoma, head and neck, liver or kidney cancer.

This clone was detected only once. The chain combines TRBV7-8 with TRBJ1-4, with D hard to call. This CDR3 comprises 15 residues. CDR1 SGHVS and CDR2 FQNEAQ come from the germline V gene. V lost 0 bases and J 8 bases, leaving 13 bases between the germline ends. In nucleotides, the CDR3 is TGTGCCAGCAGCTTAGCGAAGAGGGTCGGCGAAAAACTGTTTTTT. Its protein is CASSLAKRVGEKLFF.

This sequence joins TRBV27 and TRBJ2-1; TRBD1 might be the D (5 bases). Looked up from germline, CDR1 is MNHEY and CDR2 is SMNVEV (reference sequence). Trimming took 5 bases from V and 0 from J, leaving 14 bases between them. This CDR3 is built from 16 residues. This CDR3 is CASSPPDSPSYNEQFF. CDR3 DNA: TGTGCCAGCAGTCCTCCAGACAGCCCCTCCTACAATGAGCAGTTCTTC.

This clone was counted once. The chain couples TRBV12-5 to TRBJ2-3; D is undetermined. From germline, CDR1 is LGHNT and CDR2 FRNRAP. The CDR3 has 13 amino acids. V was clipped by 3 bases and J by 4 bases, with 8 bases between them. CDR3 protein: CASGFGSSDTQYF. In DNA, the CDR3 is TGTGCTAGTGGTTTCGGCTCGTCAGATACGCAGTATTTT.

The chain links TRBV2 to TRBJ1-1; 9 nucleotides line up with TRBD1. CDR3 length: 13 amino acids. V was clipped by 5 bases and J by 3 bases; unmatched bases: 1. The germline CDR1 and CDR2 sequences are SNHLY and FYNNEI. The CDR3 DNA follows: TGTGCCAGCAGTTGGACAGGGGACACTGAAGCTTTCTTT. Translating gives CASSWTGDTEAFF.

This chain joins TRBV5-5 and TRBJ2-1; D might be TRBD1 or TRBD2, each matching 5 bases. The germline CDR1 and CDR2 sequences are SGHKS and YYEKEE (reference sequence). V dropped 5 bases and J dropped 8 bases, with 11 bases sitting between them. The CDR3 extends over 12 amino acids. CDR3 bases: TGTGCCAGCAGGGCTGGGGGTGATGAGCAGTTCTTC. This encodes CASRAGGDEQFF.

The chain combines TRBV30 with TRBJ1-1; D is unresolved. V lost 3 bases and J 3 bases, leaving 17 bases between the germline ends. The CDR3 contains 15 residues. CDR1 GTSNPN and CDR2 SVGIG come from the germline V gene (reference sequence). The chain's CDR3 is CAWRTRALKDTEAFF. CDR3 bases: TGTGCCTGGAGAACCCGGGCTCTGAAGGACACTGAAGCTTTCTTT.

V usage is TRBV4-1 and J usage is TRBJ2-7; no reliable D call. Germline V lookup: CDR1 MGHRA, CDR2 YSYEKL. Trimming stripped 4 bases from V and 7 bases from J, with 17 bases between. CDR3 length: 14 amino acids. The CDR3 region is CASSRLGEVAEQYF. CDR3 nucleotides: TGCGCCAGCAGCCGCCTTGGAGAGGTGGCTGAGCAGTACTTC.

This chain links TRBV5-1 with TRBJ2-7; a weak D match, TRBD1 (5 bases). Germline loops: CDR1 SGHRS, CDR2 YFSETQ. The CDR3 spans 16 residues. Trimming left V 0 bases short and J 0 bases short, with 13 bases between. As DNA, the CDR3 is TGCGCCAGCAGCTTGGCCAGGACACCGAGCTCCTACGAGCAGTACTTC. This encodes CASSLARTPSSYEQYF.

By proportion, this clone is medium-sized. The chain uses TRBV6-1 and TRBJ2-2; no firm D call. The V gene lost 2 bases and the J gene lost 3 bases, with 4 bases spanning the gap. Germline lookup yields CDR1 MNHNS and CDR2 SASEGT. The CDR3 loop spans 13 amino acids. The CDR3 region is CASSESDTGELFF. The CDR3 DNA sequence: TGTGCCAGCAGTGAATCGGACACCGGGGAGCTGTTTTTT.

Only a few counts were recorded for this clone. This chain connects TRBV19 to TRBJ1-2, with TRBD1 matching over 8 bases. With 4 bases clipped from V and 8 bases from J, the junction kept 6 bases outside the gene matches. The CDR3 is 13 amino acids. CDR1 and CDR2 (germline): LNHDA, SQIVND (reference sequence). The CDR3: CASSTRDRIGYTF. DNA of the CDR3: TGTGCCAGTAGTACAAGGGACAGGATCGGCTACACCTTC. The whole variable domain, filled in from reference TRBV19 and TRBJ1-2, reads DGGITQSPKYLFRKEGQNVTLSCEQNLNHDAMYWYRQDPGQGLRLIYYSQIVNDFQKGDIAEGYSVSREKKESFPLTVTSAQKNPTAFYLCASSTRDRIGYTFGSGTRLTVV.